These T cell receptor beta chains were read from a single sample in a study of blood T cells in healthy people across ages. TCRdb reprocessed the 5' RACE reads via MiXCR and lists one record per CDR3 protein. In the table there are 1,500,000 or so distinct CDR3 sequences, almost 60% of which are singletons. Sequencing input: blood. These receptors were collected from a man aged 18-30 years in good health. The CDR3 runs from the conserved cysteine through the conserved F or W. D genes are given only for firm matches. Expanded clones get a size class; other rows say once, few or many, or leave the size out.

clone_size	j_call	d_call	v_call	cdr3_aa	cdr3_nt
NA	TRBJ2-5	TRBD2	TRBV5-1	CASLGLAGTGQETQYF	TGCGCCAGCCTGGGACTAGCGGGAACAGGTCAAGAGACCCAGTACTTC
few	TRBJ1-2	NA	TRBV27	CASSPGLVYGYTF	TGTGCCAGCAGTCCGGGACTTGTTTATGGCTACACCTTC
NA	TRBJ2-3	NA	TRBV4-2	CASSQTGTRHTDTQYF	TGTGCCAGCAGCCAAACAGGGACCCGACACACAGATACGCAGTATTTT
few	TRBJ2-3	NA	TRBV4-2	CASSHAYGDTQYF	TGTGCCAGCAGCCACGCCTACGGGGATACGCAGTATTTT
NA	TRBJ2-3	NA	TRBV20-1	CSARTIVSTDTQYF	TGCAGTGCCAGGACTATCGTAAGCACAGATACGCAGTATTTT
NA	TRBJ1-1	NA	TRBV4-1	CASGQAPGMNTEAFF	TGCGCCAGCGGCCAAGCTCCGGGGATGAACACTGAAGCTTTCTTT
once	TRBJ1-1	NA	TRBV5-1	CASSRRELGTEAFF	TGCGCCAGCAGCCGAAGGGAGTTGGGGACTGAAGCTTTCTTT
NA	TRBJ1-5	NA	TRBV12-3/TRBV12-4	CASSARDIGNQPQHF	TGTGCCAGCAGCGCCAGGGACATCGGCAATCAGCCCCAGCATTTT
many	TRBJ1-5	NA	TRBV25-1	CASSKQGDKNQPQHF	TGTGCCAGTAGTAAACAGGGAGACAAGAATCAGCCCCAGCATTTT
NA	TRBJ1-2	NA	TRBV19	CASSSGADGYTF	TGTGCCAGTAGTTCGGGGGCAGATGGCTACACCTTC
few	TRBJ2-5	NA	TRBV10-3	CAISEKRGARETQYF	TGTGCCATCAGTGAAAAGAGGGGGGCCAGGGAGACCCAGTACTTC
few	TRBJ1-5	TRBD1	TRBV27	CASSVQGGNQPQHF	TGTGCCAGCAGTGTACAGGGGGGCAATCAGCCCCAGCATTTT
NA	TRBJ2-7	NA	TRBV13	CASSLLAGEDYEQYF	TGTGCCAGCAGCTTATTGGCAGGGGAGGACTACGAGCAGTACTTC
NA	TRBJ1-1	NA	TRBV20-1	CSARGEGTEAFF	TGCAGTGCTAGGGGGGAGGGCACTGAAGCTTTCTTT
NA	TRBJ2-7	TRBD1	TRBV20-1	CSAIDMWDSNPHEQYF	TGCAGTGCTATCGATATGTGGGACAGTAATCCCCACGAGCAGTACTTC
NA	TRBJ2-3	NA	TRBV6-6	CASSSGTETSSTDTQYF	TGTGCCAGCAGTTCCGGGACCGAAACCTCTAGCACAGATACGCAGTATTTT
NA	TRBJ2-1	NA	TRBV7-2	CASSLAQQFF	TGTGCCAGCAGCTTAGCGCAGCAGTTCTTC
NA	TRBJ2-3	TRBD2	TRBV3-1	CASSQTLAGTSTDTQYF	TGTGCCAGCAGCCAAACTTTAGCGGGTACTAGCACAGATACGCAGTATTTT
NA	TRBJ1-5	NA	TRBV25-1	CASSSRTANQPQHF	TGTGCCAGCTCTTCTCGGACTGCTAATCAGCCCCAGCATTTT
NA	TRBJ2-4	NA	TRBV4-2	CASSQDSVTQAKNIQYF	TGTGCCAGCAGCCAAGATTCGGTCACCCAAGCCAAAAACATTCAGTACTTC
NA	TRBJ2-3	NA	TRBV11-2	CASSYGRRDPLADTQYF	TGTGCCAGCAGCTATGGGAGAAGAGATCCTTTGGCAGATACGCAGTATTTT
NA	TRBJ2-1	TRBD2	TRBV11-2	CASSLRPQRGYNEQFF	TGTGCCAGCAGCTTAAGGCCACAGCGGGGATACAATGAGCAGTTCTTC
NA	TRBJ2-7	NA	TRBV6-1	CASGDRRQVYYEQYF	TGTGCCAGCGGAGATCGAAGACAGGTATACTACGAGCAGTACTTC
NA	TRBJ2-5	TRBD2	TRBV7-8	CASSYGLAGGETQYF	TGTGCCAGCAGCTACGGACTAGCGGGGGGCGAGACCCAGTACTTC
few	TRBJ2-1	TRBD2	TRBV27	CASSLSTSGSNEQFF	TGTGCCAGCAGTTTATCAACTAGCGGAAGCAATGAGCAGTTCTTC
NA	TRBJ2-7	TRBD1	TRBV3-1	CASSTSGTGYEQYF	TGTGCCAGCAGCACGTCCGGGACAGGCTACGAGCAGTACTTC
NA	TRBJ2-5	NA	TRBV3-1	CASSQDGRWRQETQYF	TGTGCCAGCAGCCAAGACGGAAGGTGGAGGCAAGAGACCCAGTACTTC
NA	TRBJ2-1	TRBD2	TRBV28	CASRDLAGSSYNEQFF	TGTGCCAGCAGAGATCTAGCGGGGAGCTCCTACAATGAGCAGTTCTTC
NA	TRBJ1-1	TRBD1	TRBV15	CATSILTGGTEAFF	TGTGCCACCAGCATCCTTACAGGGGGCACTGAAGCTTTCTTT
NA	TRBJ2-4	NA	TRBV7-9	CASGSNKNIQYF	TGTGCCAGCGGGAGTAACAAAAACATTCAGTACTTC
NA	TRBJ2-3	TRBD2	TRBV4-1	CASSHLLADLTDTQYF	TGCGCCAGCAGCCACCTCCTAGCGGACCTCACAGATACGCAGTATTTT
NA	TRBJ1-5	NA	TRBV29-1	CSVEDPKRRRLNQPQHF	TGCAGCGTTGAAGATCCAAAGAGGAGACGACTAAATCAGCCCCAGCATTTT
few	TRBJ2-7	NA	TRBV25-1	CASWGPEGNEQYF	TGTGCCAGCTGGGGTCCCGAGGGCAACGAGCAGTACTTC
many	TRBJ2-7	TRBD2	TRBV30	CANGGGLIHEQYF	TGTGCTAACGGCGGGGGGCTTATCCACGAGCAGTACTTC
NA	TRBJ1-1	NA	TRBV2	CASRRDENTEAFF	TGTGCCAGCAGAAGGGACGAGAACACTGAAGCTTTCTTT
NA	TRBJ2-7	TRBD2	TRBV20-1	CSARSRAGVGEQYF	TGCAGTGCTAGGTCACGAGCGGGAGTAGGCGAGCAGTACTTC
NA	TRBJ2-3	TRBD1	TRBV2	CASTGQSSTDTQYF	TGTGCCAGCACGGGACAGTCTAGCACAGATACGCAGTATTTT
NA	TRBJ2-1	TRBD1	TRBV27	CASSPTDRPFYNEQFF	TGTGCCAGCAGTCCTACGGACAGGCCCTTCTACAATGAGCAGTTCTTC
NA	TRBJ2-2	NA	TRBV29-1	CSVGTTTGTNTGELFF	TGCAGCGTTGGGACAACCACGGGGACGAACACCGGGGAGCTGTTTTTT
NA	TRBJ2-5	NA	TRBV3-1	CASSQGVRGGQETQYF	TGTGCCAGCAGCCAAGGGGTCAGGGGGGGACAAGAGACCCAGTACTTC
NA	TRBJ2-1	NA	TRBV20-1	CSAPKTGFGHNEQFF	TGCAGTGCACCCAAAACGGGGTTCGGGCACAATGAGCAGTTCTTC
NA	TRBJ2-1	NA	TRBV7-9	CASSRLGLVEQFF	TGTGCCAGCAGCCGACTAGGGCTGGTGGAGCAGTTCTTC
NA	TRBJ2-3	NA	TRBV13	CASSGGPNTDTQYF	TGTGCCAGCAGCGGCGGGCCAAACACAGATACGCAGTATTTT
few	TRBJ2-1	NA	TRBV10-3	CAISESNLGGEQFF	TGTGCCATCAGTGAGTCAAATCTTGGTGGTGAGCAGTTCTTC
NA	TRBJ1-4	TRBD1	TRBV20-1	CSATPGQGARKATNEKLFF	TGCAGTGCAACCCCGGGACAGGGGGCGAGGAAGGCAACTAATGAAAAACTGTTTTTT
NA	TRBJ2-7	TRBD2	TRBV7-9	CASRRGGSYEQYF	TGTGCCAGCCGGCGTGGCGGGAGCTACGAGCAGTACTTC
many	TRBJ1-2	TRBD1	TRBV29-1	CSVAGQGSIGYTF	TGCAGCGTTGCCGGACAGGGGAGTATTGGCTACACCTTC
NA	TRBJ2-3	NA	TRBV4-1	CASSSSLTSRSTDTQYF	TGCGCCAGCAGCTCGTCCCTCACTAGCAGAAGCACAGATACGCAGTATTTT
NA	TRBJ1-2	NA	TRBV5-4	CASSSPSWQEDGYTF	TGTGCCAGCAGCTCCCCTTCGTGGCAGGAAGATGGCTACACCTTC
NA	TRBJ2-7	NA	TRBV15	CATSREGSQSYNEQYF	TGTGCCACCAGCAGAGAGGGCAGTCAGTCCTACAATGAGCAGTACTTC
NA	TRBJ2-5	TRBD2	TRBV29-1	CSVRRAGEGGQYF	TGCAGCGTAAGACGAGCGGGAGAGGGAGGGCAGTACTTC
NA	TRBJ2-7	NA	TRBV5-1	CASSFGTKNYEQYF	TGCGCCAGCAGCTTCGGTACGAAGAACTACGAGCAGTACTTC
NA	TRBJ2-7	NA	TRBV2	CASGPGTHYEQYF	TGTGCCAGCGGACCCGGGACACACTACGAGCAGTACTTC
once	TRBJ1-5	TRBD1	TRBV20-1	CSARYPGGREPQHF	TGCAGTGCTAGGTACCCAGGGGGCAGGGAGCCCCAGCATTTT
NA	TRBJ2-7	TRBD2	TRBV13	CASSLEIAGVGEQYF	TGTGCCAGCAGCTTAGAAATAGCGGGTGTAGGAGAGCAGTACTTC
NA	TRBJ2-5	NA	TRBV7-9	CASSPIAPNQETQYF	TGTGCCAGCAGCCCCATCGCCCCAAACCAAGAGACCCAGTACTTC